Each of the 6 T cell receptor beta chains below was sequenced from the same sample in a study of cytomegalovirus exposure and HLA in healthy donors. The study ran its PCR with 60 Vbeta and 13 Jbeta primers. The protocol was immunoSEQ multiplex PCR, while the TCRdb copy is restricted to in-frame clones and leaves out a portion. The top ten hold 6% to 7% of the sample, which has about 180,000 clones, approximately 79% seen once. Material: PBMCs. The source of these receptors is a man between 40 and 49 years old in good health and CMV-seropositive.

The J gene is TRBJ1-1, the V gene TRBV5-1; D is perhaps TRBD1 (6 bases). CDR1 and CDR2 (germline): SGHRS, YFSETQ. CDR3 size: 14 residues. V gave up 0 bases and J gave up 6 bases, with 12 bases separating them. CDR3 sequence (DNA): TGCGCCAGCAGCTTGGCACAGGGAGTGCCTGAAGCTTTCTTT. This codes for CASSLAQGVPEAFF.

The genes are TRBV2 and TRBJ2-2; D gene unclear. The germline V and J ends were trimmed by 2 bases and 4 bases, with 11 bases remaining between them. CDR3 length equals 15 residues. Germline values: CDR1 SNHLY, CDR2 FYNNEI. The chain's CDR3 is CASSEQRSRTGELFF. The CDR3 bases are TGTGCCAGCAGTGAACAGCGCTCTCGCACCGGGGAGCTGTTTTTT.

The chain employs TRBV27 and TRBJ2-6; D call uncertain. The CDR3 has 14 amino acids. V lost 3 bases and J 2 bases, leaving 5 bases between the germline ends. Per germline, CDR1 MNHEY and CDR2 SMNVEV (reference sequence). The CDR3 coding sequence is TGTGCCAGCAGTTTTATTCCTGGGGCCAACGTCCTGACTTTC. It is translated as CASSFIPGANVLTF.

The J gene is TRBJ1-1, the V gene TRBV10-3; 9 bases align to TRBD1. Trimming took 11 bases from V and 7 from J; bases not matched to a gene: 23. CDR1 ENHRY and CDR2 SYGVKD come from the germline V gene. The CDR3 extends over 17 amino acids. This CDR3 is CAAKTILGQGFEVEAFF. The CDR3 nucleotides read TGTGCCGCGAAGACGATTCTCGGACAGGGGTTCGAAGTTGAAGCTTTCTTT.

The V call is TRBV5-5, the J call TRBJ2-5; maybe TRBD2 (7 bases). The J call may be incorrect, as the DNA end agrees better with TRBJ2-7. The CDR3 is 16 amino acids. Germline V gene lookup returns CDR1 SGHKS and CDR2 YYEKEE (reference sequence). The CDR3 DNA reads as TGTGCCAGCAGCCATTGGCCCCGGGGGGCCTATGACGAGCAGTACTTC. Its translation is CASSHWPRGAYDEQYF.

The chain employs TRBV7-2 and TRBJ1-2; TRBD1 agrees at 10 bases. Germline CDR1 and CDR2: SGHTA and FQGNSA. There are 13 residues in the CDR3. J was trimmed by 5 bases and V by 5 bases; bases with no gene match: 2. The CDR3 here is CASSPDRGYGYTF. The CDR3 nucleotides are TGTGCCAGCAGCCCGGACAGGGGGTATGGCTACACCTTC.